These 4 T cell receptor beta chains came from one sample sequenced in a study of glioma-infiltrating T cells after dendritic cell vaccination. The table came from immunoSEQ multiplex PCR; TCRdb's copy has only in-frame clones and leaves some out. The table records 85,000 to 110,000 clones, roughly 76% of them present only once. This specimen consisted of blood, obtained before dendritic cell vaccination. These receptors all come from a human donor with glioblastoma.

V gene TRBV4-1 combines with J gene TRBJ1-5; D gene ambiguous. Germline V gene data show CDR1 as MGHRA and CDR2 as YSYEKL. The CDR3 is made up of 18 amino acids. Trimming removed 0 bases at V and 1 base at J, with 16 bases between. CDR3 in DNA: TGCGCCAGCAGCCAAGATCGGCCAGCTCCAGCGAGCAATCAGCCCCAGCATTTT. It translates to CASSQDRPAPASNQPQHF.

This chain uses TRBV7-8 with TRBJ1-1; perhaps TRBD1 as D (6 bases). V lost 5 bases and J 0 bases, leaving 13 bases between the germline ends. CDR1 SGHVS and CDR2 FQNEAQ come from the germline V gene. The CDR3 length is 15 residues. CDR3 loop: CASSHRVAMNTEAFF. The CDR3, as DNA: TGTGCCAGCAGCCACAGGGTGGCGATGAACACTGAAGCTTTCTTT.

V and J are TRBV6-4 and TRBJ2-3, with 13 positions matching TRBD2. This CDR3 contains 15 residues. Germline assignment: CDR1 MRHNA and CDR2 SNTAGT. V lost 6 bases, J lost 0 bases, and 0 bases stayed unmatched. The CDR3, as DNA: TGTGCCAGCAGACTAGCGGGGGGGAGCACAGATACGCAGTATTTT. Residues: CASRLAGGSTDTQYF.

J is TRBJ2-2 and V is TRBV11-2; possible D gene TRBD2, 6 bases. CDR1 and CDR2 (germline): SGHAT, FQNNGV. There are 14 residues in the CDR3. Trimming took off 3 bases at V and 7 bases at J, with 12 bases between the two ends. CDR3 sequence (DNA): TGTGCCAGCAGCTTGGTGCGGGGAATCGGGGAGCTGTTTTTT. Protein product: CASSLVRGIGELFF.